This T cell receptor beta chain came from a study of cytomegalovirus exposure and HLA in healthy donors. Across the whole study: Earlier, approximately 190 million T cells were analyzed, and about 120 million unique TCR beta sequences were found among them.

The PCR made use of 60 Vbeta and 13 Jbeta primers. Only in-frame clones appear in the TCRdb table, and some are missing; sequencing was by immunoSEQ multiplex PCR. The profile shows some 150,000 clones, about 80% of them singletons. Turning to this clone: Its antigen is still unknown.

General study points: The authors enumerated over 150 TCR beta chains as linked to cytomegalovirus. The productive fraction for most TCR beta V segments was about 87% or about 30% in an earlier analysis. Judged likely to be a sequencing artifact was a cluster of highly shared sequence variants.

The V gene's germline CDR1 is KGHSH and CDR2 LQKENI. The CDR3 covers 16 residues. The V gene lost 3 bases and the J gene lost 4 bases, with 16 bases spanning the gap. This chain links TRBV18 with TRBJ2-1, with unresolved D. The sequencing input was PBMCs. This receptor was identified in a man aged 25-45 years in good health and CMV-seronegative. The CDR3 reads CASSPPVERSYNEQFF. CDR3 nucleotide sequence: TGTGCCAGCTCACCTCCGGTCGAGAGATCGTACAATGAGCAGTTCTTC.